The 21 T cell receptor beta chains listed next were all sequenced from one sample in a study of T cell responses to AZD1222 COVID-19 vaccine. Data came from immunoSEQ multiplex PCR; TCRdb stores just in-frame clones and leaves some out. The table includes about 170,000 clones, over 75% detected once. Sequencing was performed on peripheral blood, taken on day 0 of AZD1222 vaccination. All receptors come from an adult in good health.

This rearrangement joins TRBV28 to TRBJ1-4, with TRBD1 as a possible D gene (5 bases). Germline lookup yields CDR1 MDHEN and CDR2 SYDVKM. The CDR3 consists of 15 residues. V was shortened by 7 bases and J by 6 bases, with 18 bases between the two germline ends. In nucleotides, the CDR3 is TGTGCCAGCACCTCTGGGGGAGTTGGGGATGAAAAACTGTTTTTT. Translated, it gives CASTSGGVGDEKLFF.

This clone was detected only once. The rearrangement joins TRBV7-2 to TRBJ1-2; no definite D call. The CDR3 totals 15 residues. In germline, CDR1 is SGHTA, CDR2 FQGNSA. V was shortened by 6 bases and J by 0 bases, with 14 bases between the two germline ends. Here the CDR3 reads CASRARLQTNYGYTF. CDR3 nucleotides: TGTGCCAGCAGGGCCCGACTCCAAACTAACTATGGCTACACCTTC.

V gene TRBV6-1 combines with J gene TRBJ1-6; D is undetermined. The CDR3 length is 17 residues. CDR1 and CDR2 (germline): MNHNS, SASEGT. Trimming shortened V by 2 bases and J by 4 bases, and 15 bases separated the two germline ends. DNA for the CDR3: TGTGCCAGCAGTGAAAGGTCTGGGTGGAGGTATAATTCACCCCTCCACTTT. Translating it yields CASSERSGWRYNSPLHF.

The chain carries TRBV7-9 and TRBJ1-3; TRBD1 is a possible D gene (5 bases). The germline gives CDR1 SEHNR, CDR2 FQNEAQ (reference sequence). CDR3 size: 15 residues. V was pared by 5 bases and J by 4 bases, with 15 bases between. For the CDR3, the DNA is TGTGCCAGCAGCCCGGGGGGGGTCTTCGGAAACACCATATATTTT. Translated: CASSPGGVFGNTIYF.

V gene TRBV7-3 combines with J gene TRBJ1-6; 9 bases line up with TRBD1. With V trimmed by 4 bases and J by 9 bases, 4 bases remained unmatched. The CDR3 sequence is 14 residues long. CDR1 and CDR2 from the germline V gene are SGHTA and FQGTGA. In DNA, the CDR3 is TGTGCCAGCAGCTCGGGACAGGGAGGTTCACCCCTCCACTTT. It encodes CASSSGQGGSPLHF.

This rearrangement joins TRBV6-2 or TRBV6-3 to TRBJ2-7, with 10 nucleotides matching TRBD1. The CDR3 is made up of 13 amino acids. Germline V gene sequence: CDR1 MNHEY, CDR2 SVGEGT. Unmatched junction bases numbered 6, after V lost 6 bases and J lost 7 bases. CDR3 region: CASSDRGPGEQYF. As DNA, the CDR3 is TGTGCCAGCAGCGACAGGGGGCCGGGGGAGCAGTACTTC.

Regarding this clone: The same CDR3 also results from other DNA sequences found in this sample. The J gene is TRBJ1-3, the V gene TRBV3-1 (or the pseudogene TRBV3-2); D is unresolved. The length of the CDR3 is 12 residues. V gave up 0 bases and J gave up 5 bases, with 2 bases separating them. Germline assignment: CDR1 LGHDT and CDR2 YNNKEL (reference sequence). The CDR3: CASSQDRNTIYF. DNA for the CDR3: TGTGCCAGCAGCCAAGACAGAAACACCATATATTTT.

The V gene is TRBV5-6, the J gene TRBJ2-5, with D maybe TRBD1 (7 bases). In germline, CDR1 is SGHDT, CDR2 YYEEEE. This CDR3 spans 14 amino acids. Trimming shortened V by 5 bases and J by 4 bases, and 15 bases separated the two germline ends. CDR3 nucleotides: TGTGCCAGCAGACTGGGGCAGGGGGGAGAGACCCAGTACTTC. This gives the protein CASRLGQGGETQYF.

The chain carries TRBV13 and TRBJ2-7, with D perhaps matching TRBD1 (5 bases). Germline assignment: CDR1 PRHDT and CDR2 FYEKMQ (reference sequence). V gave up 5 bases and J gave up 1 base, with 15 bases separating them. The CDR3 extends over 15 amino acids. The CDR3 DNA is TGTGCCAGCAGCCAAGGGGCGTTGGGTTCCTACGAGCAGTACTTC. It is translated as CASSQGALGSYEQYF.

This clone came up once. The chain has TRBV19 and TRBJ1-2; D unclear. Germline V CDR1 and CDR2: LNHDA, SQIVND (reference sequence). The CDR3 covers 15 residues. The ends were cut back, 3 bases at V and 3 bases at J, with 14 bases in the middle. CDR3 DNA sequence: TGTGCCAGTAGTATCTCAGGAGCTTGGGACTATGGCTACACCTTC. It encodes CASSISGAWDYGYTF.

The chain links TRBV7-2 to TRBJ1-2; 7 nucleotides line up with TRBD1. The V and J ends lost 2 bases and 7 bases, in that order; junction bases with no gene match: 7. The CDR3 spans 14 residues. Germline V lookup: CDR1 SGHTA, CDR2 FQGNSA. The CDR3 DNA sequence: TGTGCCAGCAGCTTAAGGAACAGGGGACTTGGCTACACCTTC. This encodes CASSLRNRGLGYTF. The whole variable domain, remainder taken from reference TRBV7-2 and TRBJ1-2, is GAGVSQSPSNKVTEKGKDVELRCDPISGHTALYWYRQSLGQGLEFLIYFQGNSAPDKSGLPSDRFSAERTGGSVSTLTIQRTQQEDSAVYLCASSLRNRGLGYTFGSGTRLTVV.

The rearrangement uses TRBV7-9 and TRBJ1-5; weak D call: TRBD1 (6 bases). Trimming removed 4 bases from V and 1 base from J, with 8 bases in between. The V gene's germline CDR1 is SEHNR and CDR2 FQNEAQ (reference sequence). The CDR3 loop spans 14 amino acids. CDR3 coding DNA: TGTGCCAGCAGCTCCCAGGGGAGCAATCAGCCCCAGCATTTT. Encoded protein: CASSSQGSNQPQHF.

The chain carries TRBV10-1 and TRBJ1-1; TRBD1 matches 8 bases. This CDR3 comprises 14 residues. V lost 4 bases, J lost 1 base, and 2 bases stayed unmatched. Germline V gene sequence: CDR1 WNHNN, CDR2 SYGVQD (reference sequence). CDR3 sequence reads: CASSATGGNTEAFF. CDR3 in DNA: TGCGCCAGCAGTGCCACAGGGGGGAACACTGAAGCTTTCTTT.

J is TRBJ1-3 and V is TRBV6-1; TRBD1 agrees at 8 bases. The germline gives CDR1 MNHNS, CDR2 SASEGT. With V trimmed by 4 bases and J by 0 bases, 5 bases remained unmatched. The CDR3 has 16 residues. CDR3 amino acids: CASSVTGGNSGNTIYF. The CDR3 DNA reads TGTGCCAGCAGTGTCACAGGGGGGAACTCTGGAAACACCATATATTTT.

The V and J genes are TRBV2 and TRBJ2-7; D gene unclear. The V gene lost 10 bases and the J gene lost 5 bases, with 15 bases spanning the gap. CDR3 length: 12 residues. The germline V gene encodes CDR1 SNHLY and CDR2 FYNNEI. The CDR3 region has the DNA TGTGCCAAAGTGGACGTGGGGAACGAGCAGTACTTC. It specifies CAKVDVGNEQYF.

The genes are TRBV25-1 and TRBJ1-6, with a weak D call TRBD1 (6 bases). This CDR3 is 15 amino acids long. Trimming took off 0 bases at V and 6 bases at J, with 9 bases between the two ends. Per the germline V gene, CDR1 is MGHDK and CDR2 is SYGVNS. The CDR3 region is CASSEYRTANSPLHF. DNA for the CDR3: TGTGCCAGCAGTGAATACAGGACAGCTAATTCACCCCTCCACTTT.

The V gene is TRBV19, the J gene TRBJ1-1; the D gene is possibly TRBD1 (5 bases). V was shortened by 6 bases and J by 6 bases, with 11 bases between the two germline ends. From germline, CDR1 is LNHDA and CDR2 SQIVND (reference sequence). The CDR3 is 12 residues long. This CDR3 reads CASRQTDAEAFF. Written as DNA, the CDR3 is TGTGCCAGTAGGCAGACAGACGCTGAAGCTTTCTTT.

The CDR3 reads CASSSSTETHRDTQYF. The DNA for the CDR3 is TGTGCCAGCTCGAGTTCCACGGAAACCCACCGAGATACGCAGTATTTT. V is TRBV18 and J is TRBJ2-3; D call uncertain. V dropped 6 bases and J dropped 5 bases, with 21 bases sitting between them. CDR3 length equals 16 residues. Germline V gene data show CDR1 as KGHSH and CDR2 as LQKENI. Full variable domain (rest looked up from reference TRBV18 and TRBJ2-3): NAGVMQNPRHLVRRRGQEARLRCSPMKGHSHVYWYRQLPEEGLKFMVYLQKENIIDESGMPKERFSAEFPKEGPSILRIQQVVRGDSAAYFCASSSSTETHRDTQYFGPGTRLTVL.

This clone was found once. The chain couples TRBV3-1 (or the pseudogene TRBV3-2) to TRBJ2-1, with D unresolved. The CDR3 extends over 15 amino acids. V gave up 4 bases and J gave up 0 bases, with 10 bases separating them. The germline V gene encodes CDR1 LGHDT and CDR2 YNNKEL (reference sequence). The chain's CDR3 is CASSRDSSSYNEQFF. The CDR3 DNA reads TGTGCCAGCAGCCGAGACTCAAGCTCCTACAATGAGCAGTTCTTC.

This chain joins TRBV3-1 (or the pseudogene TRBV3-2) and TRBJ1-2; D is unresolved. Deletions cut 2 bases from V and 2 bases from J, with 9 bases between. Germline loops: CDR1 LGHDT, CDR2 YNNKEL (reference sequence). This CDR3 spans 14 amino acids. For the CDR3, the DNA is TGTGCCAGCAGCCAAAGAGGACGGAACTATGGCTACACCTTC. Translation: CASSQRGRNYGYTF.

The chain is built from TRBV5-6 and TRBJ2-7; 11 bases are shared with TRBD2. The CDR3 has 15 residues. Trimming removed 4 bases from V and 3 bases from J; junction bases left unmatched: 6. Germline values: CDR1 SGHDT, CDR2 YYEEEE. The CDR3 loop is CASSNLAGGHYEQYF. As DNA, the CDR3 is TGTGCCAGCAGCAACCTAGCGGGGGGACACTACGAGCAGTACTTC.